Below are 13 T cell receptor beta chains sequenced from a single sample in a study of cytomegalovirus exposure and HLA in healthy donors. Method: immunoSEQ multiplex PCR; TCRdb's copy keeps in-frame clones and lacks some. The sample carries about 280,000 clones, approximately 87% recorded once. The specimen sequenced was PBMCs. The receptors derive from a young woman in good health and CMV-seronegative.

J is TRBJ2-7 and V is TRBV5-8; D might be TRBD1 (5 bases). Trimming cost V 0 bases and J 0 bases, with 7 bases left between them. Per germline, CDR1 SGHTS and CDR2 YDEGEE. The CDR3 spans 14 residues. The CDR3 reads CASSLAGSSYEQYF. Here the CDR3 DNA reads TGTGCCAGCAGCTTGGCAGGGTCCTCCTACGAGCAGTACTTC. Complete variable domain (other parts from reference TRBV5-8 and TRBJ2-7): EAGVTQSPTHLIKTRGQQATLRCSPISGHTSVYWYQQALGLGLQFLLWYDEGEERNRGNFPPRFSGRQFPNYSSELNVNALELEDSALYLCASSLAGSSYEQYFGPGTRLTVT.

The CDR3 spells CASSLAWARVNSPLHF. The CDR3 DNA reads as TGCGCCAGCAGCTTGGCTTGGGCCAGGGTAAACTCACCCCTCCACTTT. V usage is TRBV5-1 and J usage is TRBJ1-6; tentative D call: TRBD1 (5 bases). The CDR3 sequence is 16 residues long. CDR1 is SGHRS, CDR2 YFSETQ, per germline. V lost 0 bases and J lost 10, with 17 bases in between.

The chain combines TRBV11-2 with TRBJ2-1; D is perhaps TRBD1 (7 bases). There are 17 residues in the CDR3. CDR1 and CDR2 (germline): SGHAT, FQNNGV. V lost 0 bases, J lost 7 bases, and 19 bases lay in between. The CDR3 coding sequence is TGTGCCAGCAGCTTAGACCCGTGGGGGGACAGCAGGAATGAGCAGTTCTTC. Amino acid sequence: CASSLDPWGDSRNEQFF.

The chain recombines TRBV5-1 with TRBJ1-4; no reliable D call. V lost 0 bases, J lost 5 bases, and 8 bases lay in between. The CDR3 consists of 14 residues. Germline CDR1 is SGHRS and CDR2 is YFSETQ. CDR3 sequence (DNA): TGCGCCAGCAGCTTGGGCAGGATCAATGAAAAACTGTTTTTT. Amino acid sequence: CASSLGRINEKLFF.

The rearrangement joins TRBV27 to TRBJ2-1; the D gene is possibly TRBD1 (6 bases). The CDR3 has 13 amino acids. Germline CDR1 reads MNHEY; CDR2 reads SMNVEV (reference sequence). Trimming shortened V by 7 bases and J by 4 bases, and 11 bases separated the two germline ends. The CDR3 DNA reads TGTGCCAGCAAAGATACAGGGTACAATGAGCAGTTCTTC. It specifies CASKDTGYNEQFF.

A few counts support this clone. This sequence joins TRBV9 and TRBJ1-5; the D gene is possibly TRBD1 (5 bases). Germline V gene data show CDR1 as SGDLS and CDR2 as YYNGEE. The V end lost 4 bases, the J end lost 7 bases, and 12 bases lay between the germline ends. The CDR3 contains 13 residues. The CDR3 spells CASSTDQGQPQHF. The CDR3 DNA reads TGTGCCAGCAGCACAGACCAGGGCCAGCCCCAGCATTTT.

The chain joins TRBV5-5 to TRBJ2-1, with a weak D call TRBD1 (6 bases). V was pared by 3 bases and J by 6 bases, with 13 bases between. Germline V gives CDR1 SGHKS, CDR2 YYEKEE (reference sequence). This CDR3 comprises 14 residues. CDR3 nucleotides: TGTGCCAGCAGCTATTATGAGGGGGTCAATGAGCAGTTCTTC. Translating it yields CASSYYEGVNEQFF.

The chain couples TRBV5-6 to TRBJ1-1; D is unresolved. The CDR3 covers 16 residues. Per the germline V gene, CDR1 is SGHDT and CDR2 is YYEEEE. Trimming took 1 base from V and 1 from J, leaving 14 bases between them. The CDR3 here is CASSLTEGGRNTEAFF. Written as DNA, the CDR3 is TGTGCCAGCAGCTTGACAGAGGGTGGCCGGAACACTGAAGCTTTCTTT.

The DNA for the CDR3 is TGCAGCGTTGAAGTAGGCCGGGCAGGGGCTAACTATGGCTACACCTTC. It encodes CSVEVGRAGANYGYTF. V usage is TRBV29-1 and J usage is TRBJ1-2; D perhaps matches TRBD1 (6 bases). Germline CDR1 and CDR2: SQVTM and ANQGSEA. Trimming removed 1 base from V and 0 bases from J, with 15 bases in between. This CDR3 spans 16 amino acids.

The genes are TRBV7-6 and TRBJ2-7; 8 bases match TRBD1. The germline CDR1 and CDR2 sequences are SGHVS and FNYEAQ. This CDR3 region has 14 residues. The trim removed 5 bases at V and 3 bases at J, leaving 6 bases unmatched. The CDR3 DNA follows: TGTGCCAGCAGCCCTGGACAGGGTGTCTACGAGCAGTACTTC. This translates into CASSPGQGVYEQYF.

The genes are TRBV27 and TRBJ1-2; weak D call: TRBD1 (6 bases). The germline CDR1 and CDR2 sequences are MNHEY and SMNVEV (reference sequence). The CDR3 runs 14 residues. V gave up 9 bases and J gave up 2 bases, with 16 bases separating them. The CDR3 here is CASTPRGHNYGYTF. Written as DNA, the CDR3 is TGTGCCAGTACTCCTCGGGGACACAACTATGGCTACACCTTC.

This clone was picked up one time. The gene calls are TRBV11-2 and TRBJ2-7, with a weak D call TRBD1 (6 bases). The germline V gene encodes CDR1 SGHAT and CDR2 FQNNGV. V shed 3 bases and J shed 7 bases, with 31 bases lying between them. This CDR3 region has 19 residues. The CDR3: CASSFWGPSRTSSDWEQYF. The CDR3 DNA sequence: TGTGCCAGCAGCTTTTGGGGGCCGTCTCGGACATCTTCGGACTGGGAGCAGTACTTC.

The J gene is TRBJ2-7, the V gene TRBV4-1; D uncertain. The CDR3 is made up of 13 amino acids. The V end was cut by 1 base, the J end by 1 base, with 5 bases between. Germline loops: CDR1 MGHRA, CDR2 YSYEKL. The CDR3: CASSQGLSYEQYF. Written as DNA, the CDR3 is TGCGCCAGCAGCCAAGGTCTTTCCTACGAGCAGTACTTC.